These 13 T cell receptor beta chains came from one sample sequenced in a study of spatial heterogeneity in lung cancer. As to time point: sample taken at primary tumor resection. MiXCR, applied by TCRdb to the 5' RACE reads, yields one record per CDR3 protein. The table shows some 22,000 distinct CDR3 sequences, with 4% to 5% occurring only once. The starting material was PBMCs, obtained at surgery. Receptors were obtained from a male donor with early-stage non-small cell lung cancer.

This clonotype was recorded at least ten times. V and J are TRBV27 and TRBJ2-1; D remains ambiguous. Germline V CDR1 and CDR2: MNHEY, SMNVEV (reference sequence). V shed 2 bases and J shed 3 bases, with 2 bases lying between them. The CDR3 extends over 12 amino acids. CDR3 loop: CASSLNYNEQFF. CDR3 bases: TGTGCCAGCAGTTTAAACTACAATGAGCAGTTCTTC.

This clonotype was counted only a few times. V usage is TRBV2 and J usage is TRBJ2-1; 10 bases are shared with TRBD2. This CDR3 contains 15 residues. Germline loops: CDR1 SNHLY, CDR2 FYNNEI. Trimming took 6 bases from V and 9 from J; bases not matched to a gene: 11. The DNA for the CDR3 is TGTGCCAGCAGATTGCTAGCGGGAGCCCGCGGTGAGCAGTTCTTC. It translates to CASRLLAGARGEQFF.

This clonotype was observed at least ten times. The CDR3 sequence is CASSPRTGGGTGELFF. The CDR3, as DNA: TGTGCCAGCAGTCCTCGGACAGGGGGCGGCACCGGGGAGCTGTTTTTT. The rearrangement links TRBV28 to TRBJ2-2, with 11 bases aligning to TRBD1. Germline CDR1 MDHEN, CDR2 SYDVKM. The CDR3 totals 16 residues. The trim removed 5 bases at V and 4 bases at J, leaving 6 bases unmatched.

This clonotype was found many times. The rearrangement uses TRBV9 and TRBJ1-6; D gene unclear. The germline gives CDR1 SGDLS, CDR2 YYNGEE. CDR3 length: 14 residues. V was shortened by 0 bases and J by 7 bases, with 8 bases between the two germline ends. The CDR3 bases are TGTGCCAGCAGCGTAGCTGACGGCAATTCACCCCTCCACTTT. It codes for CASSVADGNSPLHF.

The chain combines TRBV7-7 with TRBJ2-5, with D possibly being TRBD2 (6 bases). The germline V and J ends were trimmed by 5 bases and 2 bases, with 12 bases remaining between them. This CDR3 has 14 residues. CDR1 is SSHAT, CDR2 FNYEAQ, per germline (reference sequence). As DNA, the CDR3 is TGTGCCAGCAGCCCTGGGACTGGTCAAGAGACCCAGTACTTC. Translation: CASSPGTGQETQYF.

V is TRBV9 and J is TRBJ2-1; maybe TRBD1 (6 bases). Germline CDR1 SGDLS, CDR2 YYNGEE. The V end was cut by 4 bases, the J end by 7 bases, with 9 bases between. This CDR3 has 12 amino acids. The CDR3 coding sequence is TGTGCCAGCAGCACGCAGGGGAATGAGCAGTTCTTC. Amino acids: CASSTQGNEQFF.

This clonotype was found many times. The V call is TRBV6-5, the J call TRBJ2-5; 8 bases are a match to TRBD2. Germline CDR1 and CDR2: MNHEY and SVGAGI. Unmatched junction bases numbered 11, after V lost 6 bases and J lost 5 bases. CDR3 length equals 15 residues. In nucleotides, the CDR3 is TGTGCCAGCAGACCCAGCGGGGGTCTTGCGGAGACCCAGTACTTC. Translation: CASRPSGGLAETQYF.

This clonotype was seen at least ten times. The rearrangement links TRBV7-2 to TRBJ2-7, with TRBD2 matching 11 bases. This CDR3 contains 15 residues. V was pared by 5 bases and J by 4 bases, with 7 bases of the junction left unmatched. Germline V CDR1 and CDR2: SGHTA, FQGNSA. CDR3 nucleotides: TGTGCCAGCAGCACACCGGGACTAGCGGTTTACGAGCAGTACTTC. Residues: CASSTPGLAVYEQYF.

This clonotype has at least ten counts. This rearrangement joins TRBV11-2 to TRBJ2-1, with D possibly being TRBD1 or TRBD2 (5 bases each). The CDR3 runs to 16 residues. Germline V gene data show CDR1 as SGHAT and CDR2 as FQNNGV. V lost 5 bases, J lost 0 bases, and 14 bases lay in between. CDR3 bases: TGTGCCAGCAGCCCCCGTGGGGCGGGCTCCTACAATGAGCAGTTCTTC. Residues: CASSPRGAGSYNEQFF.

This clonotype was seen repeatedly, ten times or more. This chain uses TRBV7-6 with TRBJ2-3, with 10 bases lining up with TRBD1. The length of the CDR3 is 16 residues. CDR1 and CDR2 from the germline V gene are SGHVS and FNYEAQ. Trimming cost V 4 bases and J 3 bases; bases outside gene matches: 7. The DNA of the CDR3 is TGTGCCAGCAGCTCATACGGGACAGGGGTTACAGATACGCAGTATTTT. It encodes CASSSYGTGVTDTQYF.

The sample holds many counts of this clonotype. The chain recombines TRBV18 with TRBJ2-5; D uncertain. V was clipped by 4 bases and J by 3 bases, with 9 bases between them. CDR3 length equals 13 residues. Per the germline V gene, CDR1 is KGHSH and CDR2 is LQKENI. The CDR3 sequence: CASSQDEEETQYF. The DNA of the CDR3 is TGTGCCAGCTCACAAGACGAGGAAGAGACCCAGTACTTC.

In its sample, this clonotype was seen many times. V gene TRBV28 combines with J gene TRBJ2-5, with D perhaps matching TRBD1 (6 bases). The V end lost 1 base, the J end lost 7 bases, and 10 bases lay between the germline ends. CDR3 length equals 13 residues. Germline V gene sequence: CDR1 MDHEN, CDR2 SYDVKM. Here the CDR3 DNA reads TGTGCCAGCAGTTTATTGGGGGCTGGGACCCAGTACTTC. Translated: CASSLLGAGTQYF.

This clonotype was seen a handful of times. At one end the junction does not follow the germline gene, possibly because of a read error. The V gene is TRBV7-9, the J gene TRBJ1-1; 9 bases are shared with TRBD1. CDR3 length: 15 amino acids. The germline V gene has CDR1 SEHNR and CDR2 FQNEAQ (reference sequence). CDR3 bases: TGTGTCAGCAGCTTAGATCGGGACAGGGCTTTCGAAGCTTTCTTT. Encoded protein: CVSSLDRDRAFEAFF.